The entry below gives a single T cell receptor beta chain sequence along with its context. Its cognate antigen is unknown. This CDR3 is 15 amino acids long. Germline V gene lookup returns CDR1 SGHTA and CDR2 FQGNSA. The junction had 6 bases not matched to a gene; V was cut back by 4 bases and J by 4 bases. Combining a sample-barcoded 5' primer with a J-beta primer mix, a second PCR ran for 7 to 11 cycles. TCRdb analysed the 5' RACE reads with MiXCR anew, one entry per CDR3 protein. The data show fewer than 900,000 distinct CDR3 sequences, more than 40% seen once. The data originate from a study of blood T cells in healthy people across ages. Findings and caveats of the study: Long-lived and aged donors differed, with more naive CD4+ cells and higher diversity in the long-lived.

The receptor was isolated from a woman in her sixties in good health. The chain combines TRBV7-2 with TRBJ2-3, with 9 bases identical to TRBD2. The sequencing input was blood. The chain's CDR3 is CASSSPAGGSDTQYF. In DNA form, the CDR3 reads TGTGCCAGCAGCTCGCCAGCGGGAGGTTCAGATACGCAGTATTTT. Supplemented by reference TRBV7-2 and TRBJ2-3, the full variable domain reads GAGVSQSPSNKVTEKGKDVELRCDPISGHTALYWYRQSLGQGLEFLIYFQGNSAPDKSGLPSDRFSAERTGGSVSTLTIQRTQQEDSAVYLCASSSPAGGSDTQYFGPGTRLTVL.